The 24 T cell receptor beta chains below all came from one sample that was sequenced in a study of T cell responses to AZD1222 COVID-19 vaccine. Assay: immunoSEQ multiplex PCR; the TCRdb copy retains only in-frame clones and omits some. The repertoire holds approximately 200,000 clones, with approximately 93% as singletons. This specimen was peripheral blood, taken 28 days after the second AZD1222 dose. The receptors originated from an adult who received the AZD1222 COVID-19 vaccine.

The CDR3 coding sequence is TGTGCCAGCAGTTTCCACCGGGGCACTGAAGCTTTCTTT. Its translation: CASSFHRGTEAFF. The chain joins TRBV27 to TRBJ1-1; no reliable D call. This CDR3 spans 13 amino acids. Germline V gene sequence: CDR1 MNHEY, CDR2 SMNVEV (reference sequence). V dropped 3 bases and J dropped 4 bases, with 9 bases sitting between them.

J is TRBJ1-1 and V is TRBV7-9; maybe TRBD1 (6 bases). Trimming took 3 bases from V and 4 from J, leaving 12 bases between them. Germline V lookup: CDR1 SEHNR, CDR2 FQNEAQ (reference sequence). This CDR3 is 14 amino acids long. CDR3 in amino acids: CASSFPGATTEAFF. The CDR3 DNA is TGTGCCAGCAGCTTCCCGGGGGCCACCACTGAAGCTTTCTTT.

The rearrangement uses TRBV7-2 and TRBJ1-5, with TRBD1 as a possible D gene (5 bases). V lost 4 bases, J lost 2 bases, and 12 bases lay in between. This CDR3 has 15 amino acids. Germline CDR1 SGHTA, CDR2 FQGNSA. The CDR3 DNA reads TGTGCCAGCAGCTGGCGGGGCGTGGGCAATCAGCCCCAGCATTTT. Protein product: CASSWRGVGNQPQHF.

V is TRBV28 and J is TRBJ1-6; D gene ambiguous. Trimming took off 6 bases at V and 8 bases at J, with 8 bases between the two ends. CDR3 length equals 12 residues. The germline CDR1 and CDR2 sequences are MDHEN and SYDVKM. The CDR3 DNA reads as TGTGCCAGCAGAATGATAGATTCACCCCTCCACTTT. Protein sequence: CASRMIDSPLHF.

This clone has just a few counts. The chain uses TRBV19 and TRBJ1-2, with D hard to call. Trimming took off 1 base at V and 6 bases at J, with 15 bases between the two ends. The CDR3 is 15 amino acids. Per the germline V gene, CDR1 is LNHDA and CDR2 is SQIVND (reference sequence). CDR3 residues: CASSIGSFLPHGYTF. CDR3 DNA sequence: TGTGCCAGTAGTATAGGTAGCTTCCTCCCTCATGGCTACACCTTC.

This clone was seen just once. This rearrangement joins TRBV5-1 to TRBJ1-4; D is uncertain. The CDR3 is 16 residues long. Trimming took 0 bases from V and 0 from J, leaving 9 bases between them. Germline V gives CDR1 SGHRS, CDR2 YFSETQ. In DNA, the CDR3 is TGCGCCAGCAGCTTGGAGTGGCTTGCAACTAATGAAAAACTGTTTTTT. Translation: CASSLEWLATNEKLFF. The variable domain in full, completed from reference TRBV5-1 and TRBJ1-4, reads KAGVTQTPRYLIKTRGQQVTLSCSPISGHRSVSWYQQTPGQGLQFLFEYFSETQRNKGNFPGRFSGRQFSNSRSEMNVSTLELGDSALYLCASSLEWLATNEKLFFGSGTQLSVL.

J is TRBJ1-2 and V is TRBV18, with a possible D match to TRBD1 (6 bases). The CDR3 has 16 amino acids. Germline V lookup: CDR1 KGHSH, CDR2 LQKENI. Trimming cost V 3 bases and J 1 base, with 15 bases left between them. The CDR3 sequence is CASSPQRTEVNYGYTF. CDR3 in DNA: TGTGCCAGCTCACCGCAGAGGACAGAAGTTAACTATGGCTACACCTTC.

This clone is a singleton in its sample. For the CDR3, the DNA is TGTGCCAGCAGTTACTCGACTGTTGCTAGCACAGATACGCAGTATTTT. Amino acid sequence: CASSYSTVASTDTQYF. The chain has TRBV6-5 and TRBJ2-3; D uncertain. The germline V and J ends were trimmed by 0 bases and 0 bases, with 10 bases remaining between them. CDR3 length: 16 amino acids. CDR1 and CDR2 from the germline V gene are MNHEY and SVGAGI.

This chain links TRBV3-1 (or the pseudogene TRBV3-2) with TRBJ2-1; D could derive from TRBD1 or TRBD2 (5 bases each). The CDR3 contains 15 residues. Trimming left V 0 bases short and J 4 bases short, with 10 bases between. CDR1 is LGHDT, CDR2 YNNKEL, per germline (reference sequence). CDR3 in amino acids: CASSQDGTGYNEQFF. The CDR3 nucleotides read TGTGCCAGCAGCCAAGATGGGACGGGGTACAATGAGCAGTTCTTC.

The chain combines TRBV7-3 with TRBJ2-5; D tentatively fits TRBD1 or TRBD2 (7 bases each). Trimming left V 5 bases short and J 5 bases short, with 15 bases between. The CDR3 contains 14 residues. Germline lookup yields CDR1 SGHTA and CDR2 FQGTGA. The CDR3, as DNA: TGTGCCAGCAGCACAAACAGGGGAGGGGAGACCCAGTACTTC. Translating gives CASSTNRGGETQYF.

This clone occurred once. The rearrangement joins TRBV7-3 to TRBJ2-2, with 13 bases identical to TRBD2. Trimming took 2 bases from V and 6 from J; bases not matched to a gene: 0. The CDR3 totals 15 residues. Germline CDR1 and CDR2: SGHTA and FQGTGA. The CDR3 DNA reads TGTGCCAGCAGCTTAGGACTAGCGGGGGCCGGGGAGCTGTTTTTT. It is translated as CASSLGLAGAGELFF. The full variable domain, completed using reference TRBV7-3 and TRBJ2-2, is GAGVSQTPSNKVTEKGKYVELRCDPISGHTALYWYRQSLGQGPEFLIYFQGTGAADDSGLPNDRFFAVRPEGSVSTLKIQRTERGDSAVYLCASSLGLAGAGELFFGEGSRLTVL.

This clone has only one observation. The CDR3 loop is CASSIVQTSGGTDTQYF. The CDR3 nucleotides are TGTGCCAGTAGTATAGTCCAGACTAGCGGGGGCACAGATACGCAGTATTTT. This chain links TRBV19 with TRBJ2-3; 11 nucleotides match TRBD2. Germline V gene data show CDR1 as LNHDA and CDR2 as SQIVND (reference sequence). With V trimmed by 1 base and J by 1 base, 4 bases remained unmatched. The CDR3 runs to 17 residues.

The count of this clone is one. The V call is TRBV12-3 or TRBV12-4, the J call TRBJ2-7, with D possibly matching TRBD2 (6 bases). The CDR3 covers 13 residues. V dropped 5 bases and J dropped 7 bases, with 15 bases sitting between them. The CDR3 is CASSAGTPVEQYF. In nucleotides, the CDR3 is TGTGCCAGCAGTGCCGGGACTCCGGTTGAGCAGTACTTC.

The CDR3 loop reads CAWSTGTGLYEQYF. The CDR3 nucleotides are TGTGCCTGGAGTACCGGGACAGGGCTCTACGAGCAGTACTTC. The chain links TRBV30 to TRBJ2-7; TRBD1 matches 9 bases. This CDR3 region has 14 residues. Germline CDR1 is GTSNPN and CDR2 is SVGIG (reference sequence). Losses at the gene ends were 2 bases for V and 3 bases for J; bases not matched to a gene: 5.

This chain joins TRBV6-6 and TRBJ1-5, with TRBD1 identical over 8 bases. V trimming: 6 bases; J trimming: 7 bases; junction bases outside the gene matches: 11. CDR3 length: 15 residues. The germline V gene has CDR1 MNHNY and CDR2 SVGAGI (reference sequence). CDR3 sequence reads: CASRSQGAQGQPQHF. CDR3 nucleotide sequence: TGTGCCAGCAGGTCCCAGGGGGCGCAAGGGCAGCCCCAGCATTTT.

The chain links TRBV4-1 to TRBJ2-3; tentative D call: TRBD1 (6 bases). Germline-derived CDR1 and CDR2 are MGHRA and YSYEKL. This CDR3 spans 16 amino acids. CDR3 residues: CPRSRLDLGATDTQYF. The CDR3 DNA is TGCCCCCGCAGCCGGCTCGACTTGGGGGCAACAGATACGCAGTATTTT.

This chain joins TRBV5-5 and TRBJ1-3; weak D call: TRBD1 (6 bases). V gave up 1 base and J gave up 0 bases, with 11 bases separating them. Germline V lookup: CDR1 SGHKS, CDR2 YYEKEE (reference sequence). CDR3 size: 16 residues. CDR3 loop: CASSLKWTDSGNTIYF. CDR3 coding DNA: TGTGCCAGCAGCTTGAAGTGGACAGACTCTGGAAACACCATATATTTT.

This clone was found once. The chain is built from TRBV9 and TRBJ2-1; 9 bases are a match to TRBD1. CDR3 length equals 15 residues. Germline lookup yields CDR1 SGDLS and CDR2 YYNGEE. V was pared by 4 bases and J by 4 bases, with 6 bases of the junction left unmatched. In DNA form, the CDR3 reads TGTGCCAGCAGCTCCGGACAGGGGTTGTACAATGAGCAGTTCTTC. Encoded protein: CASSSGQGLYNEQFF.

V is TRBV12-3 or TRBV12-4 and J is TRBJ1-5; D is unresolved. The ends were cut back, 6 bases at V and 6 bases at J, with 12 bases in the middle. The CDR3 runs to 13 residues. For the CDR3, the DNA is TGTGCCAGCAGCGGAATCGAGGGTCAGCCCCAGCATTTT. It yields the protein CASSGIEGQPQHF.

The CDR3 nucleotides are TGCGCCAGCAGCCATTCCTTTCCGGACAGGAACACTGAAGCTTTCTTT. As protein: CASSHSFPDRNTEAFF. This chain links TRBV4-1 with TRBJ1-1, with D maybe TRBD1 (6 bases). The V end was cut by 3 bases, the J end by 1 base, with 15 bases between. Germline V CDR1 and CDR2: MGHRA, YSYEKL. The CDR3 loop spans 16 amino acids.

The chain combines TRBV6-5 with TRBJ2-7; the D gene is possibly TRBD1 (7 bases). The germline V gene has CDR1 MNHEY and CDR2 SVGAGI. V lost 7 bases and J lost 7, with 17 bases in between. CDR3 length equals 13 residues. CDR3 protein: CASKPPGGTEQYF. The CDR3 DNA sequence: TGTGCCAGCAAACCCCCAGGGGGGACTGAGCAGTACTTC.

The chain couples TRBV3-1 (or the pseudogene TRBV3-2) to TRBJ1-1; D not resolved. The V end lost 2 bases, the J end lost 4 bases, and 5 bases lay between the germline ends. Germline V gene lookup returns CDR1 LGHDT and CDR2 YNNKEL (reference sequence). The CDR3 consists of 12 residues. CDR3: CASSQRATEAFF. In DNA, the CDR3 is TGTGCCAGCAGCCAAAGGGCCACTGAAGCTTTCTTT.

The genes are TRBV19 and TRBJ1-5; 8 nucleotides agree with TRBD1. CDR1 LNHDA and CDR2 SQIVND come from the germline V gene (reference sequence). The CDR3 is made up of 15 amino acids. With 5 bases clipped from V and 5 bases from J, the junction kept 8 bases outside the gene matches. The CDR3 nucleotides are TGTGCCAGTAGTCCCGACAGGGGATTCTATCAGCCCCAGCATTTT. This sequence encodes CASSPDRGFYQPQHF.

The chain couples TRBV29-1 to TRBJ2-7, with 8 bases that match TRBD2. There are 13 residues in the CDR3. V was pared by 3 bases and J by 4 bases, with 5 bases of the junction left unmatched. Germline V gene lookup returns CDR1 SQVTM and CDR2 ANQGSEA. The CDR3 loop reads CSVDGGATYEQYF. The CDR3, as DNA: TGCAGCGTTGACGGGGGGGCCACTTACGAGCAGTACTTC.